Shown below are 13 T cell receptor beta chains from a single sample sequenced in a study of molecular identifiers for immune sequencing clone quantification listed by TCRdb under 2018. Library prep was done by PCR. The sequencing machine was a NextSeq 500. Through fastp at Q25 and MiXCR, TCRdb rebuilt clones from the public reads, retaining in-frame beta chains. Identical CDR3 proteins give one entry, which carries the most common genes and DNA. This sample has roughly 100,000 distinct CDR3 sequences in its table, and about 35% of those were observed once. Less than 10% of the sample belongs to the ten largest clones. Material for sequencing was naive CD8+ T cells from blood, with Jurkat cell RNA spiked in. This specimen's cell subset or site label, per the study, means: FACS-sorted CD8+CD4-CCR7+CD45RA+ naive T cells. The receptor set was obtained from a human donor in good health. Some libraries in this study had Jurkat cell RNA spiked in.

The rearrangement links TRBV7-8 to TRBJ2-7, with no clear D. V lost 1 base, J lost 4 bases, and 8 bases lay in between. Looked up from germline, CDR1 is SGHVS and CDR2 is FQNEAQ. This CDR3 is 13 amino acids long. The CDR3 spells CASSLVVQYEQYF. The DNA for the CDR3 is TGTGCCAGCAGCTTAGTCGTCCAGTACGAGCAGTACTTC.

The table lists this clonotype with a few counts. This chain links TRBV7-9 with TRBJ1-4; 8 bases are shared with TRBD1. Per germline, CDR1 SEHNR and CDR2 FQNEAQ (reference sequence). The CDR3 has 17 residues. The V and J ends lost 5 bases and 3 bases, in that order; junction bases with no gene match: 11. CDR3 coding DNA: TGTGCCAGCAGCATTCCGATACACAGGGGGGCTAATGAAAAACTGTTTTTT. This translates into CASSIPIHRGANEKLFF. Looking up the rest from reference TRBV7-9 and TRBJ1-4 gives the full variable domain: DTGVSQNPRHKITKRGQNVTFRCDPISEHNRLYWYRQTLGQGPEFLTYFQNEAQLEKSRLLSDRFSAERPKGSFSTLEIQRTEQGDSAMYLCASSIPIHRGANEKLFFGSGTQLSVL.

J is TRBJ2-3 and V is TRBV9; 7 bases line up with TRBD2. The CDR3 spans 16 residues. V was pared by 3 bases and J by 1 base, with 8 bases of the junction left unmatched. Germline lookup yields CDR1 SGDLS and CDR2 YYNGEE. CDR3 residues: CASSARGGRRTDTQYF. In DNA form, the CDR3 reads TGTGCCAGCAGCGCGAGGGGAGGGCGCCGCACAGATACGCAGTATTTT.

J is TRBJ2-1 and V is TRBV11-2; TRBD2 might be the D (5 bases). From germline, CDR1 is SGHAT and CDR2 FQNNGV. The CDR3 totals 16 residues. The V gene lost 0 bases and the J gene lost 1 base, with 10 bases spanning the gap. CDR3 DNA sequence: TGTGCCAGCAGCTTAGAGCTAGCAAATTCCTACAATGAGCAGTTCTTC. Encoded protein: CASSLELANSYNEQFF.

This clonotype has more than one count but fewer than ten. The chain recombines TRBV6-5 with TRBJ2-5; D remains ambiguous. Deletions cut 0 bases from V and 8 bases from J, with 4 bases between. This CDR3 comprises 11 residues. The V gene's germline CDR1 is MNHEY and CDR2 SVGAGI. CDR3: CASSYSGTQYF. CDR3 nucleotides: TGTGCCAGCAGTTACTCGGGTACCCAGTACTTC.

As concerns this clonotype: Compared with germline, one end of the junction differs, possibly owing to a read error. This chain uses TRBV7-9 with TRBJ2-6; possibly TRBD1 for D (6 bases). The CDR3 runs to 14 residues. Germline V gene lookup returns CDR1 SEHNR and CDR2 FQNEAQ (reference sequence). The CDR3 DNA is TGTGCCAGCAAAGGGGAACTGGGGGCCAACGGCCTGACTTTC. Translation gives CASKGELGANGLTF.

This chain connects TRBV7-6 to TRBJ1-4; 11 bases match TRBD1. This CDR3 is 18 amino acids long. V lost 0 bases, J lost 2 bases, and 5 bases stayed unmatched. Germline values: CDR1 SGHVS, CDR2 FNYEAQ. The CDR3 spells CASSLAPDRGLTNEKLFF. DNA for the CDR3: TGTGCCAGCAGCTTAGCCCCGGACAGGGGGCTCACTAATGAAAAACTGTTTTTT. The full variable domain, completed using reference TRBV7-6 and TRBJ1-4, is GAGVSQSPRYKVTKRGQDVALRCDPISGHVSLYWYRQALGQGPEFLTYFNYEAQQDKSGLPNDRFSAERPEGSISTLTIQRTEQRDSAMYRCASSLAPDRGLTNEKLFFGSGTQLSVL.

In its sample, this clonotype was seen a few times. The gene calls are TRBV5-1 and TRBJ2-3; 8 nucleotides match TRBD1. V shed 3 bases and J 6 bases; nucleotides not matched to a gene: 6. CDR1 SGHRS and CDR2 YFSETQ come from the germline V gene. There are 14 residues in the CDR3. The CDR3 nucleotides read TGCGCCAGCAGCTACATTAGACAGGGGGATACGCAGTATTTT. Its protein product is CASSYIRQGDTQYF.

A remark on this clonotype: This may come from a read error, since a much larger clone is one base off. The J gene is TRBJ2-6, the V gene TRBV7-6; TRBD2 matches at 8 bases. The ends lost 0 bases at V and 3 bases at J; junction bases unmatched: 13. The CDR3 extends over 20 amino acids. Looked up from germline, CDR1 is SGHVS and CDR2 is FNYEAQ. CDR3 sequence reads: CASSLAPPWTSRNGANVLTF. The CDR3 coding sequence is TGTGCCAGCAGCTTAGCACCCCCCTGGACTAGCCGGAATGGGGCCAACGTCCTGACTTTC.

Comments on this clonotype: This could be a read error, since a much larger clone is one nucleotide away. V and J are TRBV20-1 and TRBJ2-7; D is ambiguous. Germline V gene sequence: CDR1 DFQATT, CDR2 SNEGSKA (reference sequence). This CDR3 region has 13 residues. DNA of the CDR3: TGCAGTGCTAGAGGGAACACCTCCAACGAGCAGTACTTC. This translates into CSARGNTSNEQYF.

As regards this clonotype: This may arise from a read error, as a much more abundant clone is one base away. This CDR3 reads CASSFIPSRDNEQSF. The DNA for the CDR3 is TGTGCCAGCAGCTTCATCCCTAGCCGAGACAATGAGCAGTCCTTC. The V and J genes are TRBV7-2 and TRBJ2-1; D may be TRBD2 (5 bases). Germline CDR1 and CDR2: SGHTA and FQGNSA. This CDR3 is built from 15 residues.

This clonotype was recorded at least ten times. The V gene is TRBV4-3, the J gene TRBJ2-7; TRBD2 might be the D (6 bases). With 3 bases removed from V and 4 bases from J, the gap between germline ends came to 13 bases. Per germline, CDR1 LGHNA and CDR2 YSLEER. This CDR3 is built from 14 residues. DNA for the CDR3: TGCGCCAGCAGCCAGTACACGGGAGCTTACGAGCAGTACTTC. It specifies CASSQYTGAYEQYF.

A few counts support this clonotype. This chain connects TRBV4-2 to TRBJ2-1; D uncertain. CDR1 and CDR2 (germline): LGHNA, YNFKEQ. CDR3 length: 13 residues. V shed 0 bases and J shed 10 bases, with 10 bases lying between them. CDR3 DNA sequence: TGTGCCAGCAGCCAAGAAGCCCTTTGGGAGCAGTTCTTC. Protein sequence: CASSQEALWEQFF.